The rows below give T cell receptor beta chains drawn from one sample of a study of blood T cell repertoires in COVID-19. Here immunoSEQ multiplex PCR was the method, and the copy in TCRdb shows in-frame clones only, minus some. Of nearly 350,000 clones in the sample, about nine tenths are singletons; the top ten hold approximately 7.3%. Specimen: peripheral blood. These TCRs come from a woman between 65 and 79 years old with COVID-19, enrolled during active disease. Each CDR3 is given with its conserved first and last residue. A D gene is named only where the DNA matches it firmly. Part of the rows lack a size; the others show once, few, many or a class for expanded clones.

>TRBV28|TRBJ2-2|TRBD1|.
TGTGCCAGCAGCTCTGGACAGGGGACCGGGGAGCTGTTTTTT
CASSSGQGTGELFF
>TRBV18|TRBJ2-1|TRBD2|.
TGTGCCAGCTCACGCGATAGCGGGGGTTGGAATGAGCAGTTCTTC
CASSRDSGGWNEQFF
>TRBV29-1|TRBJ1-1|.|.
TGCAGCGTTGCCGGGACAAGTGACATGAACACTGAAGCTTTCTTT
CSVAGTSDMNTEAFF
>TRBV7-2|TRBJ1-2|.|.
TGTGCCAGCAGCTTAGAGTCGCAGGCTTATGGCTACACCTTC
CASSLESQAYGYTF
>TRBV11-3|TRBJ1-1|.|.
TGTGCCAGCAGCTTAGCGGGAGAGAACACTGAAGCTTTCTTT
CASSLAGENTEAFF
>TRBV5-4|TRBJ1-6|.|.
TGTGCCAGCAGCTTGGAAGGCGGGGGGAATTCACCCCTCCACTTT
CASSLEGGGNSPLHF
>TRBV5-1|TRBJ2-4|TRBD1|once
TGCGCCAGCAGCTCCAGGACAGGGACTGGAAACATTCAGTACTTC
CASSSRTGTGNIQYF
>TRBV2|TRBJ2-3|.|.
TGTGCCAGCAGCTATGGGGACACGCAGCAGTATTTT
CASSYGDTQQYF
>TRBV3-1/TRBV3-2|TRBJ1-5|.|few
TGTGCCAGCAGCCAAGGCCAGGATAGCAATCAGCCCCAGCATTTT
CASSQGQDSNQPQHF
>TRBV5-1|TRBJ2-7|TRBD1|.
TGCGCCAGCAGCCCAGGACAGGACCTCTACGAGCAGTACTTC
CASSPGQDLYEQYF
>TRBV30|TRBJ2-7|.|.
TGTGCCTGCCCTACAGGTATCGGGTCCTACGAGCAGTACTTC
CACPTGIGSYEQYF
>TRBV7-2|TRBJ2-7|TRBD2|.
TGTGCCAGCAGCGGACTGACGGGGGGCTCCTACGAGCAGTACTTC
CASSGLTGGSYEQYF
>TRBV7-9|TRBJ1-1|.|.
TGTGCCAGCAGCTTAGGAGGACAACCGGCTGGAGCTTTCTTT
CASSLGGQPAGAFF
>TRBV6-5|TRBJ1-5|.|.
TGTGCCACCTCGGGGTACAGAGATCAGCCCCAGCATTTT
CATSGYRDQPQHF
>TRBV4-3|TRBJ2-7|TRBD1|.
TGCGCCAGCAGCCAAGCACAGGGGGCTCTCTACGAGCAGTACTTC
CASSQAQGALYEQYF
>TRBV2|TRBJ1-4|.|.
TGTGCCAGCAGGAGGAACTCTGCAACTAATGAAAAACTGTTTTTT
CASRRNSATNEKLFF
>TRBV6-4|TRBJ2-7|.|once
TGTGCCAGCAGTGCAGCCCTAGCACCAACCTACGAGCAGTACTTC
CASSAALAPTYEQYF
>TRBV5-4|TRBJ1-2|TRBD1|.
TGTGCCAGCAGCCGTCAGACAGGGGAGGTTGCGGGCTATGGCTACACCTTC
CASSRQTGEVAGYGYTF
>TRBV28|TRBJ2-7|.|.
TGTGCCAGCAGTCGACCGGGGGTAAGCTCCTACGAGCAGTACTTC
CASSRPGVSSYEQYF
>TRBV7-2|TRBJ1-4|TRBD1|.
TGTGCCAGCAGCTTAGCGGGACAGGGTAGCGAAAAACTGTTTTTT
CASSLAGQGSEKLFF
>TRBV13|TRBJ2-5|.|many
TGTGCCAGCAGCTTCCCCGGGGAGACCCAGTACTTC
CASSFPGETQYF
>TRBV4-3|TRBJ2-5|TRBD2|.
TGCGCCAGCAGCCAAGATTGGGTAGCGGGGGGTAAACAAGAGACCCAGTACTTC
CASSQDWVAGGKQETQYF
>TRBV5-3|TRBJ2-3|TRBD1|.
TGTGCCAGAAGCTTGTCCGGGACAGGGAGGGATACGCAGTATTTT
CARSLSGTGRDTQYF
>TRBV24-1|TRBJ2-3|TRBD2|.
TGTGCCGCTGGGGGGGGGATAACAGATACGCAGTATTTT
CAAGGGITDTQYF
>TRBV4-3|TRBJ2-1|.|once
TGCGCCAGCAGCCAAGACGCGAGCTCCTACAATGAGCAGTTCTTC
CASSQDASSYNEQFF
>TRBV27|TRBJ2-7|.|.
TGTGCCAGCAGTTTATCGAGGGACACAACCCTCCCACCCTACGAGCAGTACTTC
CASSLSRDTTLPPYEQYF
>TRBV4-3|TRBJ1-4|TRBD1|.
TGCGCCAGCAGCCAAGATTTCAGGGGGCCGACTAATGAAAAACTGTTTTTT
CASSQDFRGPTNEKLFF
>TRBV6-5|TRBJ1-2|.|.
TGTGCCAGCAGAAACGTGGGGCGAGGCTACACCTTC
CASRNVGRGYTF
>TRBV4-1|TRBJ2-1|.|.
TGCGCCAGCAGCCCTCTTGGACAGTACAATGAGCAGTTCTTC
CASSPLGQYNEQFF
>TRBV19|TRBJ1-6|.|.
TGTGCCAGTAGTGACAGAGACACCTATAATTCACCCCTCCACTTT
CASSDRDTYNSPLHF
>TRBV19|TRBJ2-7|.|.
TGTGCCAGTAGTATAATGTCAGGGGACGAGCAGTACTTC
CASSIMSGDEQYF
>TRBV5-1|TRBJ2-2|TRBD2|.
TGCGCCAGCAGCCCAGTAGCGGGAACGAACACCGGGGAGCTGTTTTTT
CASSPVAGTNTGELFF
>TRBV5-6|TRBJ2-7|.|.
TGTGCCAGCAGCTTAGTACACTACGAGCAGTACTTC
CASSLVHYEQYF
>TRBV5-8|TRBJ1-6|TRBD1|once
TGTGCCAGCAGCTCTCGGACAGGGGGAAATAATTCACCCCTCCACTTT
CASSSRTGGNNSPLHF
>TRBV13|TRBJ2-1|.|.
TGTGCCAGCAGCGCCGTAGGGAGCTCCTACAATGAGCAGTTCTTC
CASSAVGSSYNEQFF
>TRBV27|TRBJ2-5|.|.
TGTGCCAGCAGTTTTTCAGGGTCGAAGACCCAGTACTTC
CASSFSGSKTQYF
>TRBV15|TRBJ1-1|TRBD1|once
TGTGCCACCAGCAGAGATCTAGTGGGACAGGGGAGGACTGAAGCTTTCTTT
CATSRDLVGQGRTEAFF
>TRBV30|TRBJ2-7|TRBD2|.
TGTGCCTGGAGTGGGTCCAGGACTAGCGGGGCGCCCTACGAGCAGTACTTC
CAWSGSRTSGAPYEQYF
>TRBV5-6|TRBJ2-7|.|.
TGTGCCAGCAGCCCCCTGGGGAGGCGCTCCTACGAGCAGTACTTC
CASSPLGRRSYEQYF
>TRBV2|TRBJ2-3|TRBD2|.
TGTGCCAGCAGAGTGACTAGCGGGGGCCTCATCGACACAGATACGCAGTATTTT
CASRVTSGGLIDTDTQYF
>TRBV7-9|TRBJ1-5|TRBD1|.
TGTGCCAGCAGCCCTCAGGGGGTGGAGTTCAATCAGCCCCAGCATTTT
CASSPQGVEFNQPQHF
>TRBV3-1/TRBV3-2|TRBJ1-5|.|.
TGTGCCAGCAGCCCCCGATGGGGGGGCGATGGGGAGCCCCAGCATTTT
CASSPRWGGDGEPQHF
>TRBV7-8|TRBJ1-2|TRBD1|.
TGTGCCAGCAGCTTAGGGACAGGGGGCTATGGCTACACCTTC
CASSLGTGGYGYTF
>TRBV19|TRBJ2-1|.|.
TGTGCCAGTAGTATCTATATGAATGAGCAGTTCTTC
CASSIYMNEQFF
>TRBV7-2|TRBJ2-5|TRBD2|.
TGTGCCAGCAGCCCTCCGGGACTAGTCGACTTC
CASSPPGLVDF
>TRBV7-3|TRBJ1-1|.|.
TGTGCCAGCAGCTCTCGCAGTAACACTGAAGCTTTCTTT
CASSSRSNTEAFF
>TRBV6-5|TRBJ1-5|.|once
TGTGCCAGCAGTTACCGGGGGAGTAATCAGCCCCAGCATTTT
CASSYRGSNQPQHF
>TRBV28|TRBJ2-5|.|.
TGTGCCAGCAGCAGACTACCGTTGGAGACCCAGTACTTC
CASSRLPLETQYF
>TRBV27|TRBJ1-2|.|.
TGTGCCAGCAGGTATACGACAGGTTCTAACTATGGCTACACCTTC
CASRYTTGSNYGYTF
>TRBV19|TRBJ1-1|.|.
TGTGCCAGTAGTGAGGTTAACACTGAAGCTTTCTTT
CASSEVNTEAFF
>TRBV6-1|TRBJ1-5|TRBD1|.
TGTGCCAGCAGTAGGACAGGAGATGGCAATCAGCCCCAGCATTTT
CASSRTGDGNQPQHF
>TRBV5-1|TRBJ1-1|.|once
TGCGCCAGCAGCTTGGTAGACATGAACACTGAAGCTTTCTTT
CASSLVDMNTEAFF
>TRBV29-1|TRBJ2-2|.|.
TGCAGCGTCTCCTCTACAGGGTTTAGGGGTACCGGGGAGCTGTTTTTT
CSVSSTGFRGTGELFF
>TRBV10-2|TRBJ1-2|.|.
TGCGCCAGCAGTGATCCAGGGCGCAGTGGCTACACCTTC
CASSDPGRSGYTF
>TRBV6-6|TRBJ1-2|.|few
TGTGCCAGCATCCTAGATGGGGGCTTTGGCTACACCTTC
CASILDGGFGYTF
>TRBV9|TRBJ1-1|.|.
TGTGCCAGCACCGCAATGGGGGGGATGAACACTGAAGCTTTCTTT
CASTAMGGMNTEAFF
>TRBV15|TRBJ1-1|TRBD1|.
TGTGCCACCAGCATCAACACACTCGGGACAGGGGCCACTGAAGCTTTCTTT
CATSINTLGTGATEAFF
>TRBV19|TRBJ1-1|TRBD1|once
TGTGCCAGTAGCGGGACAGGGACATTGAACACTGAAGCTTTCTTT
CASSGTGTLNTEAFF
>TRBV7-3|TRBJ2-3|TRBD2|once
TGTGCCAGCAGCTTATTAGCGGGGCTCACAGATACGCAGTATTTT
CASSLLAGLTDTQYF
>TRBV30|TRBJ1-2|.|few
TGTGCCTGGAGTGTAGTATCAGGGGTCGATGGCTACACCTTC
CAWSVVSGVDGYTF